This T cell receptor (beta chain) was profiled in a study of shared T cell receptors in the human thymus. Germline-derived CDR1 and CDR2 are SGHNT and YYREEE (reference sequence). V shed 0 bases, J shed 3 bases, and the junction held 8 bases outside the gene matches. The CDR3 loop spans 17 amino acids. TCRdb keeps only in-frame clones here, not all; method: immunoSEQ multiplex PCR. The table lists about 380,000 clones, more than 85% of them singletons. The TCR was taken from a human donor. The sequenced sample was thymocytes. The rearrangement joins TRBV5-4 to TRBJ1-4, with 7 bases that match TRBD1. DNA for the CDR3: TGTGCCAGCAGCTTGGAGGGGGCAGGGAGGGCTAATGAAAAACTGTTTTTT. Encoded protein: CASSLEGAGRANEKLFF.